Each of the 12 T cell receptor beta chains below was sequenced from the same sample in a study of cytotoxic CD8 clonotypes in ibrutinib-treated CLL. Produced via immunoSEQ multiplex PCR; TCRdb's table is partial and in-frame only. The table records some 25,000 clones, around 69% of them present only once. The sample here was PBMCs, taken at disease progression, from a patient treated with ibrutinib. The receptor set was obtained from a human donor with chronic lymphocytic leukemia.

V usage is TRBV19 and J usage is TRBJ2-5, with a weak D call TRBD2 (7 bases). The germline V gene encodes CDR1 LNHDA and CDR2 SQIVND (reference sequence). V was shortened by 3 bases and J by 1 base, with 9 bases between the two germline ends. The CDR3 has 14 residues. The CDR3 DNA reads as TGTGCCAGTAGTATGGGGGGGCTCCAAGAGACCCAGTACTTC. Its protein product is CASSMGGLQETQYF. Filled out from reference TRBV19 and TRBJ2-5, the complete variable domain reads DGGITQSPKYLFRKEGQNVTLSCEQNLNHDAMYWYRQDPGQGLRLIYYSQIVNDFQKGDIAEGYSVSREKKESFPLTVTSAQKNPTAFYLCASSMGGLQETQYFGPGTRLLVL.

This clone came up once. This chain uses TRBV7-6 with TRBJ1-1, with a possible D match to TRBD1 (5 bases). V gave up 1 base and J gave up 1 base, with 10 bases separating them. The CDR3 spans 15 residues. Germline-derived CDR1 and CDR2 are SGHVS and FNYEAQ. CDR3 coding DNA: TGTGCCAGCAGCTTAGGTTTTAGGGGGAACACTGAAGCTTTCTTT. Protein product: CASSLGFRGNTEAFF.

This rearrangement joins TRBV5-6 to TRBJ2-2, with 12 bases fitting TRBD2. After removal of 6 bases from V and 2 bases from J, the junction contained 11 bases not matched to a gene. CDR3 length equals 18 residues. Germline values: CDR1 SGHDT, CDR2 YYEEEE. The CDR3 here is CASTRRWTSGVNTGELFF. The DNA of the CDR3 is TGTGCCAGCACCCGTCGGTGGACTAGCGGGGTTAACACCGGGGAGCTGTTTTTT.

This clone was observed a few times. The rearrangement uses TRBV4-1 and TRBJ1-6, with D maybe TRBD1 (6 bases). The V end was cut by 4 bases, the J end by 9 bases, with 16 bases between. The CDR3 totals 15 residues. Looked up from germline, CDR1 is MGHRA and CDR2 is YSYEKL. The CDR3: CASSPRDIHPSPLHF. CDR3 DNA: TGCGCCAGCAGCCCCAGGGACATCCACCCTTCACCCCTCCACTTT.

The V and J genes are TRBV19 and TRBJ1-1; a possible D gene is TRBD1 (6 bases). CDR1 and CDR2 (germline): LNHDA, SQIVND (reference sequence). V was trimmed by 3 bases and J by 5 bases, leaving 10 bases between them. CDR3 length: 13 residues. CDR3 in DNA: TGTGCCAGTAGTATCAGGGGAGAGACTGAAGCTTTCTTT. Translating it yields CASSIRGETEAFF.

This chain joins TRBV7-9 and TRBJ2-7, with D possibly matching TRBD2 (5 bases). The CDR3 has 15 amino acids. Germline values: CDR1 SEHNR, CDR2 FQNEAQ (reference sequence). Trimming pared 5 bases from V and 2 bases from J, leaving 16 bases between. This CDR3 is CASSPFRGNTYEQYF. The CDR3 DNA reads TGTGCCAGCAGCCCCTTTCGGGGAAATACCTACGAGCAGTACTTC.

The table lists this clone with a few counts. The chain recombines TRBV10-3 with TRBJ2-2, with 7 bases fitting TRBD1. V shed 6 bases and J 0 bases; nucleotides not matched to a gene: 10. Germline-derived CDR1 and CDR2 are ENHRY and SYGVKD. The CDR3 is 17 residues long. The CDR3 bases are TGTGCCATCAGAGATTCCACCGGGACAGCGAACACCGGGGAGCTGTTTTTT. It translates to CAIRDSTGTANTGELFF.

This sequence joins TRBV19 and TRBJ2-3, with TRBD2 identical over 14 bases. After removal of 3 bases from V and 11 bases from J, the junction contained 1 base not matched to a gene. CDR3 length: 13 residues. Germline loops: CDR1 LNHDA, CDR2 SQIVND (reference sequence). CDR3 amino acids: CASSIGLAGGQYF. CDR3 coding DNA: TGTGCCAGTAGTATTGGACTAGCGGGGGGGCAGTATTTT.

The rearrangement joins TRBV6-5 to TRBJ2-3; 9 positions match TRBD1. The trim removed 8 bases at V and 4 bases at J, leaving 7 bases unmatched. CDR3 length: 14 residues. Germline CDR1 reads MNHEY; CDR2 reads SVGAGI. CDR3 loop: CASRQGVAADTQYF. DNA of the CDR3: TGTGCCAGCCGACAGGGGGTGGCTGCAGATACGCAGTATTTT.

J is TRBJ1-6 and V is TRBV5-6, with D possibly being TRBD1 (5 bases). Trimming removed 2 bases at V and 9 bases at J, with 15 bases between. Germline CDR1 is SGHDT and CDR2 is YYEEEE. This CDR3 contains 15 residues. DNA of the CDR3: TGTGCCAGCAGCTTCGGGGCAAGTCCCAGTTCACCCCTCCACTTT. It translates to CASSFGASPSSPLHF.

This chain connects TRBV9 to TRBJ1-5; 11 bases are a match to TRBD1. In germline, CDR1 is SGDLS, CDR2 YYNGEE. The CDR3 loop spans 20 amino acids. Unmatched junction bases numbered 14, after V lost 3 bases and J lost 0 bases. CDR3 amino acids: CASSGEKRDRGEYSNQPQHF. CDR3 bases: TGTGCCAGCAGCGGAGAAAAGCGGGACAGGGGGGAATATAGCAATCAGCCCCAGCATTTT.

The V gene is TRBV25-1, the J gene TRBJ2-3; no clear D. The V and J ends lost 5 bases and 2 bases respectively, with 11 bases between them. Germline CDR1 reads MGHDK; CDR2 reads SYGVNS. The CDR3 runs to 14 residues. CDR3 residues: CASSRAEITDTQYF. DNA of the CDR3: TGTGCCAGCAGTCGGGCGGAAATCACAGATACGCAGTATTTT.